This is a list of T cell receptor beta chains from one sample in a study of CD8 T cells in ankylosing spondylitis. One entry per CDR3 protein, called by TCRdb with MiXCR from the 5' RACE reads. The sample has around 430,000 distinct CDR3 sequences; 15% to 20% are singletons. Sequencing was performed on blood, either unsorted or a sorted T cell fraction (not recorded which). The receptors stem from a male donor with ankylosing spondylitis. The CDR3 runs from the conserved cysteine through the conserved F or W. Fields, in order: D gene, clone size, V gene, J gene, CDR3 DNA, CDR3 protein. The D gene is left open where the match is weak. A row's size may be missing; if present it is once, few, many or a size class.

D gene: TRBD1
clone size: -
V gene: TRBV20-1
J gene: TRBJ1-2
CDR3 DNA: TGCAGTGCTAGAGACCGGGACAGGGTCGATGGCTACACCTTC
CDR3 protein: CSARDRDRVDGYTF

D gene: -
clone size: -
V gene: TRBV28
J gene: TRBJ1-1
CDR3 DNA: TGTGCCAGCAGTTTCGTTGGTGTAACTGAAGCTTTCTTT
CDR3 protein: CASSFVGVTEAFF

D gene: TRBD1
clone size: -
V gene: TRBV18
J gene: TRBJ2-7
CDR3 DNA: TGTGCCAGCTCACAGGGACAGGGCCACACCTACGAGCAGTACTTC
CDR3 protein: CASSQGQGHTYEQYF

D gene: TRBD1
clone size: few
V gene: TRBV20-1
J gene: TRBJ1-2
CDR3 DNA: TGCAGTGCTAGTACAGGGGGCGGGGACACCTTC
CDR3 protein: CSASTGGGDTF

D gene: TRBD1
clone size: many
V gene: TRBV15
J gene: TRBJ2-3
CDR3 DNA: TGTGCCACCAGCAGAGGGGACAGCTACACAGATACGCAGTATTTT
CDR3 protein: CATSRGDSYTDTQYF

D gene: TRBD1
clone size: -
V gene: TRBV20-1
J gene: TRBJ1-5
CDR3 DNA: TGCAGTGCTACCCGTACAGGGGCGCCGGAGCATTTT
CDR3 protein: CSATRTGAPEHF

D gene: TRBD1
clone size: -
V gene: TRBV5-1
J gene: TRBJ1-3
CDR3 DNA: TGCGCCAGCAGCTCGGACAGGACCTCTGGAAACACCATATATTTT
CDR3 protein: CASSSDRTSGNTIYF

D gene: -
clone size: -
V gene: TRBV7-8
J gene: TRBJ2-1
CDR3 DNA: TGTGCCAGCAGCCGGGCGACTACCTACAATGAGCAGTTCTTC
CDR3 protein: CASSRATTYNEQFF

D gene: -
clone size: -
V gene: TRBV5-1
J gene: TRBJ2-2
CDR3 DNA: TGCGCCAGCAGCTTGGAACACAGGGAGCTGTTTTTT
CDR3 protein: CASSLEHRELFF

D gene: -
clone size: -
V gene: TRBV15
J gene: TRBJ2-3
CDR3 DNA: TGTGCCACCAGCGTTGGGGCCCGGGCAGATACGCAGTATTTT
CDR3 protein: CATSVGARADTQYF

D gene: TRBD1
clone size: -
V gene: TRBV5-1
J gene: TRBJ1-3
CDR3 DNA: TGCGCCAGCAGCGCGACAGGGACTGGAAACACCATATATTTT
CDR3 protein: CASSATGTGNTIYF

D gene: -
clone size: -
V gene: TRBV20-1
J gene: TRBJ1-5
CDR3 DNA: TGCAGTGCTAGAGAGCGGTCTAGCAATCAGCCCCAGCATTTT
CDR3 protein: CSARERSSNQPQHF

D gene: TRBD1
clone size: few
V gene: TRBV6-1
J gene: TRBJ2-1
CDR3 DNA: TGTGCCAGCAGAAGGACAGGGAACAATGAGCAGTTCTTC
CDR3 protein: CASRRTGNNEQFF

D gene: TRBD2
clone size: few
V gene: TRBV30
J gene: TRBJ2-1
CDR3 DNA: TGTGCCTGGACCTCCGGGGCGGGAGTGGGTGAGCAGTTCTTC
CDR3 protein: CAWTSGAGVGEQFF

D gene: TRBD1
clone size: few
V gene: TRBV7-9
J gene: TRBJ1-3
CDR3 DNA: TGTGCCAGCAGCCTAGGACAGGACATCTCTGGAAACACCATATATTTT
CDR3 protein: CASSLGQDISGNTIYF

D gene: -
clone size: few
V gene: TRBV12-3/TRBV12-4
J gene: TRBJ1-5
CDR3 DNA: TGTGCCAGCAGTTCGACAAGGAATCAGCCCCAGCATTTT
CDR3 protein: CASSSTRNQPQHF

D gene: -
clone size: few
V gene: TRBV29-1
J gene: TRBJ2-5
CDR3 DNA: TGCAGCGTTCAAGTGGGGGTAGAAGAGACCCAGTACTTC
CDR3 protein: CSVQVGVEETQYF